The present T cell receptor (beta chain) was sequenced within a study of identical twins. The germline V and J ends were trimmed by 5 bases and 5 bases, with 16 bases remaining between them. This CDR3 comprises 15 residues. This clonotype was recorded a few times. Each CDR3 protein gets one entry after TCRdb re-called the 5' RACE reads with MiXCR. Of about 730,000 distinct CDR3 sequences detected, 21% appear once; the ten largest clones hold approximately 4.3%. These data also featured in a second study, about T cells expressing NK-cell markers.

The chain links TRBV12-3 or TRBV12-4 to TRBJ1-5; D remains unclear. The sequenced sample consisted of PBMCs. The sequence came from a woman between 18 and 29 years old in good health. CDR3 sequence (DNA): TGTGCCAGCAGTCCCTTTGGGGAAGCGGATCAGCCCCAGCATTTT. Its protein product is CASSPFGEADQPQHF.